The source of this T cell receptor beta chain is a study of spatial heterogeneity in lung cancer. Study-wide context: A consistent excess of beta-chain over alpha-chain sequences was detected.

Regarding the study as a whole: Follow-up blood showed ubiquitous expanded tumor TCRs less than blood at resection did.

This clonotype was seen ten or more times. Its antigen is undetermined. Unmatched junction bases numbered 7, after V lost 5 bases and J lost 0 bases. Germline values: CDR1 LNHDA, CDR2 SQIVND (reference sequence). CDR3 length equals 16 residues. The time point denotes: sample taken at primary tumor resection. Whole RNA was taken from tumor, nontumor lung or frozen PBMC; it was then sequenced unsorted. TCRdb passed the 5' RACE reads through MiXCR, listing each CDR3 protein once. The profile covers roughly 8,000 distinct CDR3 sequences, with roughly 8% appearing a single time and roughly 27% taken by the ten largest.

Sample: PBMCs, taken at surgery. The sequence was obtained from a female donor with early-stage non-small cell lung cancer. The V and J genes are TRBV19 and TRBJ2-7; 10 bases align to TRBD2. CDR3: CASSQRVAGGSYEQYF. CDR3 coding DNA: TGTGCCAGTAGTCAACGGGTAGCGGGGGGCTCCTACGAGCAGTACTTC.